This T cell receptor (beta chain) was captured by sequencing in a study of PD-1 blockade in classical Hodgkin lymphoma. Documented time point: cycle 4 day 1 (C4D1), after less than 7 weeks of nivolumab. Each patient relapsed following autologous stem cell transplantation, and prior brentuximab vedotin exposure differed. The authors enriched CD8+ T cells from thawed PBMCs via magnetic negative selection. The V end was cut by 5 bases, the J end by 7 bases, with 18 bases between. Germline V gene sequence: CDR1 SEHNR, CDR2 FQNEAQ (reference sequence). The CDR3 loop spans 15 amino acids. Assay: immunoSEQ multiplex PCR; the TCRdb copy retains only in-frame clones and omits some. The sample has about 20,000 clones, more than 80% seen once. This clone was counted a few times.

V usage is TRBV7-9 and J usage is TRBJ1-5; D gene uncertain. This receptor was obtained from a human donor with classical Hodgkin lymphoma. Sequencing was performed on CD8+ T cells from blood, taken before the fourth cycle of nivolumab. The CDR3 sequence: CASSRDVETGQPQHF. CDR3 DNA: TGTGCCAGCAGCCGGGATGTGGAGACGGGGCAGCCCCAGCATTTT. Filled out from reference TRBV7-9 and TRBJ1-5, the complete variable domain reads DTGVSQNPRHKITKRGQNVTFRCDPISEHNRLYWYRQTLGQGPEFLTYFQNEAQLEKSRLLSDRFSAERPKGSFSTLEIQRTEQGDSAMYLCASSRDVETGQPQHFGDGTRLSIL.